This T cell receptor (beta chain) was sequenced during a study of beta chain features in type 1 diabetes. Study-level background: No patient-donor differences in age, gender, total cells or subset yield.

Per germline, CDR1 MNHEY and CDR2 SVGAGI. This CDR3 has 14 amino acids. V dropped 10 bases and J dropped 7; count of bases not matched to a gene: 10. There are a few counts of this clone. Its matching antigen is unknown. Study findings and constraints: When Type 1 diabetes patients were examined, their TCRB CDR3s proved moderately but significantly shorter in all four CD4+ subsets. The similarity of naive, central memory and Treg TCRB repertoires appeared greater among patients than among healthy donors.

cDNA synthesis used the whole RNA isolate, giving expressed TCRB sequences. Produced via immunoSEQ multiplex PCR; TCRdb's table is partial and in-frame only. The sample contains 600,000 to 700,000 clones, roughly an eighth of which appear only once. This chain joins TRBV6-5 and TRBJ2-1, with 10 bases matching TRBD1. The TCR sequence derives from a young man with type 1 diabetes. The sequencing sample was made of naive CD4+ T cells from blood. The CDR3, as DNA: TGTGCCACCGTCGGGGAGGGACAGGGGAATGAGCAGTTCTTC. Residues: CATVGEGQGNEQFF.